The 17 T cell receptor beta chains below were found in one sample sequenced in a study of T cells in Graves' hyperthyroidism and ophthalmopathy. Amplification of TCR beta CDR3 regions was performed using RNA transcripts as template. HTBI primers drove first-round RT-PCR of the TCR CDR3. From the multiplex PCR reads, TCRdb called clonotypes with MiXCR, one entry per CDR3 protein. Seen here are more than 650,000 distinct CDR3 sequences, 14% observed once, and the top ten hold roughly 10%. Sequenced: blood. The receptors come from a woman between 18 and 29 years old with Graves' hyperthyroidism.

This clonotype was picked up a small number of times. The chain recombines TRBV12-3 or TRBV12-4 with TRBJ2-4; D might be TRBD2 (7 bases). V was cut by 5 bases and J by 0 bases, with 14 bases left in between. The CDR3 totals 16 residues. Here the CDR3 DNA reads TGTGCCAGCAGTCCGGCGGGGGCAGAAGCCAAAAACATTCAGTACTTC. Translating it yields CASSPAGAEAKNIQYF.

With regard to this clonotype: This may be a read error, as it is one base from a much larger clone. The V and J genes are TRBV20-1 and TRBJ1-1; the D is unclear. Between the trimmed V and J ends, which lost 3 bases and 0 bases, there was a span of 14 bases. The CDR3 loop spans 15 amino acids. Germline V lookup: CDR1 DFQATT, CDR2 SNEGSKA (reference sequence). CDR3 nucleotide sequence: TGCAGTGCTAGGCCGAGAGACGGGGTGAACACTGAAGCTTTCTTT. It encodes CSARPRDGVNTEAFF.

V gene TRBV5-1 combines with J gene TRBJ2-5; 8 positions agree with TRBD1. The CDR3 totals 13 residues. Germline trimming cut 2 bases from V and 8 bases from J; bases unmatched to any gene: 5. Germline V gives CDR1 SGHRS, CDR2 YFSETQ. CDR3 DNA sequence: TGCGCCAGCAGCTTCGAACAGGGGGTAACCCAGTACTTC. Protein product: CASSFEQGVTQYF. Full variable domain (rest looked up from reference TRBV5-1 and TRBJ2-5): KAGVTQTPRYLIKTRGQQVTLSCSPISGHRSVSWYQQTPGQGLQFLFEYFSETQRNKGNFPGRFSGRQFSNSRSEMNVSTLELGDSALYLCASSFEQGVTQYFGPGTRLLVL.

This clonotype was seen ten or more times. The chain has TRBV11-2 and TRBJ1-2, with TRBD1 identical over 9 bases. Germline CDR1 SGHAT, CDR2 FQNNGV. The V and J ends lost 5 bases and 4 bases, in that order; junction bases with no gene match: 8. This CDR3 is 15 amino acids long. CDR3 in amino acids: CASSQGQGDAYGYTF. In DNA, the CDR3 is TGTGCCAGCAGCCAGGGACAGGGCGATGCCTATGGCTACACCTTC. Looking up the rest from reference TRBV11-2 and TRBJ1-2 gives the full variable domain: EAGVAQSPRYKIIEKRQSVAFWCNPISGHATLYWYQQILGQGPKLLIQFQNNGVVDDSQLPKDRFSAERLKGVDSTLKIQPAKLEDSAVYLCASSQGQGDAYGYTFGSGTRLTVV.

DNA for the CDR3: TGTGCCAGCAGCCCGACGACAGGGGGCTTACAAGAGACCCAGTACTTC. Encoded protein: CASSPTTGGLQETQYF. V and J are TRBV25-1 and TRBJ2-5; TRBD1 matches 10 bases. V was pared by 6 bases and J by 2 bases, with 9 bases of the junction left unmatched. Germline V CDR1 and CDR2: MGHDK, SYGVNS. There are 16 residues in the CDR3. Combining the CDR3 with reference TRBV25-1 and TRBJ2-5 gives the whole variable domain EADIYQTPRYLVIGTGKKITLECSQTMGHDKMYWYQQDPGMELHLIHYSYGVNSTEKGDLSSESTVSRIRTEHFPLTLESARPSHTSQYLCASSPTTGGLQETQYFGPGTRLLVL.

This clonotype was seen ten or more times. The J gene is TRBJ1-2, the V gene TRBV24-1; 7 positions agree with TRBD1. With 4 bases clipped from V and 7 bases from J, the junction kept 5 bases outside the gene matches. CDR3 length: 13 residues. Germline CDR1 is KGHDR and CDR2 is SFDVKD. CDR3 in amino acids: CATSDSTGVGYTF. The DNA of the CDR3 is TGTGCCACCAGTGACTCAACAGGGGTTGGCTACACCTTC.

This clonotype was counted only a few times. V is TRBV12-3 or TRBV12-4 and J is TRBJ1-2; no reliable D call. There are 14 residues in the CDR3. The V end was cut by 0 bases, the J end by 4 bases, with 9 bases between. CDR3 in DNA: TGTGCCAGCAGTTTAGCGGCCGGTGCCTATGGCTACACCTTC. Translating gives CASSLAAGAYGYTF.

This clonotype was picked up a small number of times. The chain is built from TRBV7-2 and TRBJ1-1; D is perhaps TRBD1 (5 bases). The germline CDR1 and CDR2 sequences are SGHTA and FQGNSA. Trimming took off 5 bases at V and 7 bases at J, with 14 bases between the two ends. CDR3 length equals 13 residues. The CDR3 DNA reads TGTGCCAGCAGCCCCCCCGGGACCCATGAAGCTTTCTTT. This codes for CASSPPGTHEAFF. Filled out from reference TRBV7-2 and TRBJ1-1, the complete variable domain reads GAGVSQSPSNKVTEKGKDVELRCDPISGHTALYWYRQSLGQGLEFLIYFQGNSAPDKSGLPSDRFSAERTGGSVSTLTIQRTQQEDSAVYLCASSPPGTHEAFFGQGTRLTVV.

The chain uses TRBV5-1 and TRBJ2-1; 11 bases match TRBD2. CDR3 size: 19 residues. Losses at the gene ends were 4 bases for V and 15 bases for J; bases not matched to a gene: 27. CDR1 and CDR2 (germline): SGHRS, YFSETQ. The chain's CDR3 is CASSPTSPGTSGARGAGFF. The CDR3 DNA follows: TGCGCCAGCAGCCCAACCTCTCCGGGGACTAGCGGAGCCAGGGGAGCAGGGTTCTTC.

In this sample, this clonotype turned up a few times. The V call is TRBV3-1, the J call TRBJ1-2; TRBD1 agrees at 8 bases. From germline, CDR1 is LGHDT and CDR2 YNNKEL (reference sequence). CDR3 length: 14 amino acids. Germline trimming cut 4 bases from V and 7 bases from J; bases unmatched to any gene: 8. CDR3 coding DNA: TGTGCCAGCAGCCTGACCAGGGGGCTATTTGGCTACACCTTC. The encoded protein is CASSLTRGLFGYTF.

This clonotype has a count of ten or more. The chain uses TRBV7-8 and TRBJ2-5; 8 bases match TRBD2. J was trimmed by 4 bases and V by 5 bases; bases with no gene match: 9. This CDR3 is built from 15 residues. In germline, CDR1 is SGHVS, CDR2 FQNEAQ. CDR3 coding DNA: TGTGCCAGCAGCCCGCGGCTAGCGGGTCCAGAGACCCAGTACTTC. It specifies CASSPRLAGPETQYF.

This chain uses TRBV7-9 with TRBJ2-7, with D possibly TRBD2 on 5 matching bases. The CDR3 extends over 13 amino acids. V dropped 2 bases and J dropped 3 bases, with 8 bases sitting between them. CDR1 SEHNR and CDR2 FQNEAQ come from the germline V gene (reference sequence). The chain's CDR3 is CASSLSGYYEQYF. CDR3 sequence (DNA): TGTGCCAGCAGCTTATCGGGGTACTACGAGCAGTACTTC.

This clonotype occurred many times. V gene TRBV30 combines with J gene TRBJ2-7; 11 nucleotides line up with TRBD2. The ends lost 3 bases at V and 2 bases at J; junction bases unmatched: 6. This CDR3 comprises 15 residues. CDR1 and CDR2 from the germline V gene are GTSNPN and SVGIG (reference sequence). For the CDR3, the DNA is TGTGCCTGGAGGTTAGCGGGAGGGGGAACCTACGAGCAGTACTTC. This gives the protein CAWRLAGGGTYEQYF.

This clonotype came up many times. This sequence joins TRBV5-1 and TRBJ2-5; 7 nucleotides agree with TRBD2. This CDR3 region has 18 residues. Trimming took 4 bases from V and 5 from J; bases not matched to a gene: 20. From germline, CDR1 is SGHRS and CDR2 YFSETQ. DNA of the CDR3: TGCGCCAGCAGCCGAGAATTCTCCGGGACTAAGGGCCGGGAGACCCAGTACTTC. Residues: CASSREFSGTKGRETQYF.

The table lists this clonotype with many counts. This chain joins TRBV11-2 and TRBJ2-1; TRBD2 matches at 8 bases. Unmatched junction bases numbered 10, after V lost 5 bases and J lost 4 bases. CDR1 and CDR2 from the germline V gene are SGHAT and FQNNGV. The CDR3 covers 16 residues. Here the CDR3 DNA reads TGTGCCAGCAGCCCCGGGGGGGGTCAGTTATACAATGAGCAGTTCTTC. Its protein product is CASSPGGGQLYNEQFF.

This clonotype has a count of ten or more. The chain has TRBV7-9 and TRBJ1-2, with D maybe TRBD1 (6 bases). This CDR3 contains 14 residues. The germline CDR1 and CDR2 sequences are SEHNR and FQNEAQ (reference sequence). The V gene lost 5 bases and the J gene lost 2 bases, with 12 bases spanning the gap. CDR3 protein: CASSLQGSNYGYTF. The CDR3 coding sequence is TGTGCCAGCAGCCTACAGGGATCCAACTATGGCTACACCTTC.

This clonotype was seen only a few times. CDR3 sequence reads: CASSPLERNYGYTF. The CDR3, as DNA: TGTGCCAGCAGCCCCCTTGAGCGTAACTATGGCTACACCTTC. The chain has TRBV7-6 and TRBJ1-2; unclear D gene. The V and J ends lost 5 bases and 1 base respectively, with 11 bases between them. The CDR3 runs to 14 residues. Germline assignment: CDR1 SGHVS and CDR2 FNYEAQ.